A selection of T cell receptor beta chains follows, all from one sample in a study of CD8 T cells in Susac syndrome. TCRdb processed the immunoSEQ multiplex PCR reads anew with MiXCR; each CDR3 protein has one entry. Of approximately 140,000 distinct CDR3 sequences listed, around 94% are singletons. The specimen was CD8+ T cells from PBMCs. The receptor source for this set is a human donor in good health. Both conserved end residues are part of each CDR3. The D gene is left open where the match is weak. The size entry is marked missing in some rows and otherwise reads once, few, many or a size class.

J gene	V gene	clone size	D gene	CDR3 DNA	CDR3 protein
TRBJ2-1	TRBV9	once	.	TGTGCCAGCAGCGTAGGTGATAGGGGACTGCATTTGAATGAGCAGTTCTTC	CASSVGDRGLHLNEQFF
TRBJ1-5	TRBV24-1	.	.	TGTGCCACCAGTGCCGGGCGGAGCAATCAGCCCCAGCATTTT	CATSAGRSNQPQHF
TRBJ1-4	TRBV13	.	.	TGTGCCAGCACCTCAAGGGGGAATGAAAAACTGTTTTTT	CASTSRGNEKLFF
TRBJ2-3	TRBV7-9	.	TRBD2	TGTGCCAGCAGCGTCGGGACTAGCGGGTGGGATACGCAGTATTTT	CASSVGTSGWDTQYF
TRBJ2-7	TRBV30	once	TRBD1	TGTGCCTGGAGCCCTGACAGGGGTTCAAGCGAGCAGTACTTC	CAWSPDRGSSEQYF
TRBJ2-6	TRBV1	.	.	TGCACCAGCAGCCAAGATCGGGACGCCGCCTCTGGGGCCAACGTCCTGACTTTC	CTSSQDRDAASGANVLTF
TRBJ1-2	TRBV28	.	.	TGTGCCAGCACCCCCCGGGGGGCCTATGGCTACACCTTC	CASTPRGAYGYTF
TRBJ2-1	TRBV27	.	.	TGTGCCAGCAGTCATCAACCGGCCAATTACAATGAGCAGTTCTTC	CASSHQPANYNEQFF
TRBJ2-1	TRBV7-9	.	TRBD1	TGTGCCAGCAGCTTAGTGGGACAGGGTAACAATGAGCAGTTCTTC	CASSLVGQGNNEQFF
TRBJ1-4	TRBV14	.	.	TGTGCCAGCAGCCCCCGACAGGACCCTGGAAAACTGTTTTTT	CASSPRQDPGKLFF
TRBJ2-1	TRBV5-6	once	.	TGTGCCAGCAGCTCGGGTAGCGGACCCCTGTTCTTC	CASSSGSGPLFF
TRBJ2-7	TRBV27	few	TRBD2	TGTGCCAGCAGTTTGACTAGCGGGAGCTACGAGCAGTACTTC	CASSLTSGSYEQYF
TRBJ2-1	TRBV7-6	.	TRBD2	TGTGCCAGCAGCTTTTCTGCGGGAGGGAGCTCCTACAATGAGCAGTTCTTC	CASSFSAGGSSYNEQFF
TRBJ2-7	TRBV3-1	once	.	TGTGCCAGCAGCCATCCTATAGTCCCAGGGCAGTACTTC	CASSHPIVPGQYF
TRBJ2-7	TRBV30	.	.	TGTGCCTGGAGTGACGCCTCCCTCCACGAGCAGTACTTC	CAWSDASLHEQYF
TRBJ2-1	TRBV5-6	once	TRBD2	TGTGCCAGCAGCTTCAGCGGGGAAACCTACAATGAGCAGTTCTTC	CASSFSGETYNEQFF
TRBJ1-1	TRBV30	.	.	TGTGCCCGGACGGCTAAAGAAGCTTTCTTT	CARTAKEAFF
TRBJ2-3	TRBV15	.	.	TGTGCCACCAGATACACCACAGTAGAGGTAGATACGCAGTATTTT	CATRYTTVEVDTQYF
TRBJ2-1	TRBV20-1	.	TRBD2	TGCAGTGCTGCCGGGACTAGCGGGCGGGTAAGGCAGTTCTTC	CSAAGTSGRVRQFF
TRBJ2-7	TRBV6-5	few	.	TGTGCCAGCAGTTTGGGGGCTAATCGCGAGCAGTACTTC	CASSLGANREQYF
TRBJ2-7	TRBV28	once	.	TGTGCCAGCAGCCTGGGACCTACCTGGGAGCAGTACTTC	CASSLGPTWEQYF
TRBJ1-5	TRBV24-1	.	.	TGTGCCACCAGTGATTTGCAGTCGAATCAGCCCCAGCATTTT	CATSDLQSNQPQHF
TRBJ2-7	TRBV4-3	.	TRBD2	TGCGCCAGCAGCCAAGAGGGGGGGATGAGCTACGAGCAGTACTTC	CASSQEGGMSYEQYF
TRBJ1-5	TRBV27	.	.	TGTGCCAGCAGTTTGGGCAGGGGAAGCAATCAGCCCCAGCATTTT	CASSLGRGSNQPQHF
TRBJ2-7	TRBV30	.	.	TGTGCCTGTCCCCGGGACTCGTCCTGGGAGCAGTACTTC	CACPRDSSWEQYF
TRBJ2-7	TRBV20-1	.	.	TGCAGTGCTAGGGGGGTAGGGCCCTACGAGCAGTACTTC	CSARGVGPYEQYF
TRBJ1-5	TRBV27	.	.	TGTGCCAGCAGCCCCTGGGGAAACCTACAGCCCCAGCATTTT	CASSPWGNLQPQHF
TRBJ2-7	TRBV7-2	.	TRBD1	TGTGCCAGCAGCGACGGGACAGGGGTCTACGAGCAGTACTTC	CASSDGTGVYEQYF
TRBJ2-3	TRBV9	.	.	TGTGCCAGCAGCTTAAGTGGTCCTCATCCAGATACGCAGTATTTT	CASSLSGPHPDTQYF
TRBJ2-1	TRBV7-9	.	TRBD2	TGTGCCAGCAGCTTAGTTGCCGGGAGGGCGCGGAATGAGCAGTTCTTC	CASSLVAGRARNEQFF
TRBJ2-7	TRBV5-1	.	TRBD2	TGCGCCAGCAGCTACACTAGCGGGAGCTCCTACGAGCAGTACTTC	CASSYTSGSSYEQYF
TRBJ2-1	TRBV7-9	.	.	TGTGCCAGCAGCTTAGCGCCTAGCGAGAGCAGTTACAATGAGCAGTTCTTC	CASSLAPSESSYNEQFF
TRBJ2-6	TRBV25-1	.	.	TGTGCCAGCAGCATGACTGGGGCCAACGTCCTGACTTTC	CASSMTGANVLTF
TRBJ2-7	TRBV29-1	.	TRBD1	TGCAGCGCTCTGACAGGGGTACCCTACGAGCAGTACTTC	CSALTGVPYEQYF